Following are 2 T cell receptor beta chains from one sample sequenced in a study of long-term antiretroviral therapy in people with HIV. The libraries were made with immunoSEQ v3.0 at survey level. TCRdb's copy holds only in-frame clones and misses some; the assay was immunoSEQ multiplex PCR. The sample has over 25,000 clones, 82% seen once. The specimen comprised unsorted PBMCs, sampled 0.8 years before starting antiretroviral therapy. These receptors all come from a man aged 18 to 29 with HIV.

This rearrangement joins TRBV15 to TRBJ2-1, with 8 nucleotides matching TRBD1. This CDR3 spans 15 amino acids. CDR1 is LNHNV and CDR2 is YYDKDF in the germline V gene (reference sequence). With 5 bases clipped from V and 1 base from J, the junction kept 4 bases outside the gene matches. The CDR3 DNA reads TGTGCCACCAGCGGACAGGGTTGGTCCTACAATGAGCAGTTCTTC. Translation: CATSGQGWSYNEQFF.

The rearrangement joins TRBV18 to TRBJ2-5; 14 positions agree with TRBD2. V lost 6 bases, J lost 10 bases, and 10 bases stayed unmatched. CDR3 length: 15 amino acids. The germline V gene has CDR1 KGHSH and CDR2 LQKENI. The CDR3 bases are TGTGCCAGCTCCCCTCCGACTAGCGGGAGGGCCGACCAGTACTTC. It codes for CASSPPTSGRADQYF.